This T cell receptor beta chain was obtained from a study of blood T cells in healthy people across ages. Turning to the study itself: Roughly one uniquely barcoded beta molecule per two T cells was captured.

Using a J-beta primer mix together with a sample-barcoded 5' primer, a second PCR was run for roughly 7 to 11 cycles. A template-switch adaptor that had 12 random nucleotides put a tag on each cDNA molecule. At least 2.5 million CDR3-containing paired-end reads were obtained per sample. TCRdb called the 5' RACE reads again in MiXCR, with one record for every CDR3 protein. The repertoire holds just under 550,000 distinct CDR3 sequences, with nearly 25% as singletons. Germline CDR1 and CDR2: SGHRS and YFSETQ. The CDR3 consists of 11 residues. There are a few counts of this clonotype. A further study also used this sample, focusing on T cells of mothers and their children. That work contributes: Related mother and child pairs showed slightly greater overlap (not significant) than unrelated pairs did.

The sample consisted of blood. This receptor was identified in a boy aged 10-17 years in good health. The chain uses TRBV5-1 and TRBJ2-1; D is undetermined. The DNA end lines up better with TRBJ2-7; the J call may be wrong. The CDR3 loop reads CASSSLNEQYF. For the CDR3, the DNA is TGCGCCAGCAGCTCCCTCAACGAGCAGTACTTC.